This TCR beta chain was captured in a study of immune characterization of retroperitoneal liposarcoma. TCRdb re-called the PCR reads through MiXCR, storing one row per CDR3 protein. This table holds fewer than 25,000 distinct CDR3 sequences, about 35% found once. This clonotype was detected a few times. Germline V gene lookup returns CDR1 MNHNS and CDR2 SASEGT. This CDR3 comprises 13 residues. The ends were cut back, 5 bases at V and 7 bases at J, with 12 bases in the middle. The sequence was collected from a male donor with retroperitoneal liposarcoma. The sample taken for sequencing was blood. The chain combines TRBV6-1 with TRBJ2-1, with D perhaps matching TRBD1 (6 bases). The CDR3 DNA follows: TGTGCCAGCAGTCCGGAGAGGGGGAATGAGCAGTTCTTC. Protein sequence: CASSPERGNEQFF.